This TCR beta chain derives from a study of PD-1 blockade in mismatch repair-deficient tumors. The study's findings and limits: Rapid post-treatment expansion, then contraction, generally preceding radiologic response, marked tumor-resident clones.

Sequencing used immunoSEQ multiplex PCR; TCRdb keeps in-frame clones, though not all of them. The sample shows tens of thousands of clones, approximately 89% of them seen only once. A remark on this clone: The antigen is undetermined.

The V and J ends lost 3 bases and 4 bases, in that order; junction bases with no gene match: 4. From germline, CDR1 is ENHRY and CDR2 SYGVKD. This CDR3 contains 15 residues. V usage is TRBV10-3 and J usage is TRBJ2-1; TRBD2 agrees at 9 bases. The sequencing here drew on peripheral blood, taken 52 weeks after starting pembrolizumab. The TCR comes from an adult with mismatch repair-deficient cancer. The chain's CDR3 is CAISEGGREYNEQFF. The CDR3 bases are TGTGCCATCAGTGAAGGCGGGAGGGAGTACAATGAGCAGTTCTTC.